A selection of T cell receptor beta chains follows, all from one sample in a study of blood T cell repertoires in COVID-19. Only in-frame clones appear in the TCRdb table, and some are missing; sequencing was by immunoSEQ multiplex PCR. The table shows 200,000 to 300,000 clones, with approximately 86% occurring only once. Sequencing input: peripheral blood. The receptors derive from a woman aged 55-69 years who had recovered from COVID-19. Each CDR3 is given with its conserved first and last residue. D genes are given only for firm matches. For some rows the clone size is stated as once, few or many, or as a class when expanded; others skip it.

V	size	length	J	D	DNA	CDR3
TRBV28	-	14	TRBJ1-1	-	TGTGCCAGCAGTTTAGAGGGCAGGAACACTGAAGCTTTCTTT	CASSLEGRNTEAFF
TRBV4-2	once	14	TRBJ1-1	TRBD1	TGTGCCAGCAGCGCTCGACAGGGCGCCACTGAAGCTTTCTTT	CASSARQGATEAFF
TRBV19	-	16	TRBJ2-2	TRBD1	TGTGCCAGTAGCATCGGACAGGTTATCGGGACCGGGGAGCTGTTTTTT	CASSIGQVIGTGELFF
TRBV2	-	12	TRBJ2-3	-	TGTGCCAGCAGTCGGAGCTCAGATACGCAGTATTTT	CASSRSSDTQYF
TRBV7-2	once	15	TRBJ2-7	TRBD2	TGTGCCAGCAGCTTAACCCGCGGCGGGGGGGACCGGCAGTACTTC	CASSLTRGGGDRQYF
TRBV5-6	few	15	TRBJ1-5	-	TGTGCCAGCAGCTTCGGGGGTGGTAGCAATCAGCCCCAGCATTTT	CASSFGGGSNQPQHF
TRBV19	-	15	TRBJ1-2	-	TGTGCCAGTAGTCCCGCCCCCGGCAGGGGACGTGGCTACACCTTC	CASSPAPGRGRGYTF
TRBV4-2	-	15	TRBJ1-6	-	TGTGCCAGCAGCCAAACGGGGGAGACGATTTCACCCCTCCACTTT	CASSQTGETISPLHF
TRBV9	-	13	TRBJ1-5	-	TGTGCCAGCAGCGTAGCGGGAAATCAGCCCCAGCATTTT	CASSVAGNQPQHF
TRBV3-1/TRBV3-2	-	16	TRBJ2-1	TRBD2	TGTGCCAGCAGCCAAGTTGGAATAGCGGGTGACAATGAGCAGTTCTTC	CASSQVGIAGDNEQFF
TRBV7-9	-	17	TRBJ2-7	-	TGTGCCAGCAGCCCGGTGGCAGGGAGGGGGAGCTCCTACGAGCAGTACTTC	CASSPVAGRGSSYEQYF
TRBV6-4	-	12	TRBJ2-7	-	TGTGCCAGCAGTGCCCCAGTCCTCGAGCAGTACTTC	CASSAPVLEQYF
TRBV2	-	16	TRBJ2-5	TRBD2	TGTGCCAGCAGTTCCGGGACTAGCGGGGCGGAAGAGACCCAGTACTTC	CASSSGTSGAEETQYF
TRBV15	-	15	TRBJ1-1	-	TGTGCCACCAGCAGGGAACCACAGGTGAACACTGAAGCTTTCTTT	CATSREPQVNTEAFF
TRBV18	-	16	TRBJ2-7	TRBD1	TGTGCCAGCTCACCCAAGGGGACAGGGGTAGGGGACGAGCAGTACTTC	CASSPKGTGVGDEQYF
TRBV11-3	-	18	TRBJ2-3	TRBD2	TGTGCCAGCAGCCTCACGACTAGCGGGGGGGCCGAGGCAGATACGCAGTATTTT	CASSLTTSGGAEADTQYF
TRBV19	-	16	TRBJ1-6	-	TGTGCCAGTAGTATCGGCTCCGGGGGGGCAAATTCACCCCTCCACTTT	CASSIGSGGANSPLHF
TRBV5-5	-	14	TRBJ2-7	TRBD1	TGTGCCAGCAGAGCAGGGACAGGGTCCTACGAGCAGTACTTC	CASRAGTGSYEQYF
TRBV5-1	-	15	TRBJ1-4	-	TGCGCCAGCAGCTTGGTCGGGCCGGGGAATGAAAAACTGTTTTTT	CASSLVGPGNEKLFF
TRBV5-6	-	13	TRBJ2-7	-	TGTGCCAGCAGCTTGGGACAACCGTTGGAGCAGTACTTC	CASSLGQPLEQYF
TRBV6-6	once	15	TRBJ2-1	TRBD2	TGTGCCAGCAGTCGAGGTTTAGCGGGGCCGGGTGAGCAGTTCTTC	CASSRGLAGPGEQFF
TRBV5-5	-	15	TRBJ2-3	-	TGTGCCAGCAGGGCAGGGGTTCGCGGCACAGATACGCAGTATTTT	CASRAGVRGTDTQYF
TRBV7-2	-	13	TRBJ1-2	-	TGTGCCAGCAGCCTAGACAGTCATTATGGCTACACCTTC	CASSLDSHYGYTF
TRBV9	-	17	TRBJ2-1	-	TGTGCCAGCAGCGGGGGGGCCGGGACAGCCTTCGAGAATGAGCAGTTCTTC	CASSGGAGTAFENEQFF
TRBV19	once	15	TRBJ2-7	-	TGTGCCAGTAGTAATCCCCGGGGTCAGACCTACGAGCAGTACTTC	CASSNPRGQTYEQYF
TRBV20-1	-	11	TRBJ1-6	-	TGCAGTGCTAGTGCTGATTCACCCCTCCACTTT	CSASADSPLHF
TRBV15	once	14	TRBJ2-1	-	TGTGCCACCAGCAGAGTGCGGACCTACAATGAGCAGTTCTTC	CATSRVRTYNEQFF
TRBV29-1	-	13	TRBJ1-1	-	TGCAGCGTTGGGGAGGATCCGAACACTGAAGCTTTCTTT	CSVGEDPNTEAFF
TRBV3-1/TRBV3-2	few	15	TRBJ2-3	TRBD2	TGTGCCAGCAGCCAGTTTAGCGGGGGGGCCGGTACGCAGTATTTT	CASSQFSGGAGTQYF
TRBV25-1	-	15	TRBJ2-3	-	TGTGCCAGCAGTGGGCTTTTCTCTAGCACAGATACGCAGTATTTT	CASSGLFSSTDTQYF
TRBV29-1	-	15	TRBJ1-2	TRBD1	TGCAGCGCAAGGACCCAGGGGGCGACCCTCTATGGCTACACCTTC	CSARTQGATLYGYTF
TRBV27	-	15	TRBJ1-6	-	TGTGCCAGCAGTTATGCGGCCACCGCAAATTCACCCCTCCACTTT	CASSYAATANSPLHF
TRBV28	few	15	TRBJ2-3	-	TGTGCCAGCAGTTCCCTACAGGGAAGCACAGATACGCAGTATTTT	CASSSLQGSTDTQYF
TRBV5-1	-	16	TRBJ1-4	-	TGCGCCAGCAGTCCCAGAACAGGCGTTGGTAATGAAAAACTGTTTTTT	CASSPRTGVGNEKLFF
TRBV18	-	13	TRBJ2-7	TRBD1	TGTGCCAGCTCACAACAGGGGGCCTACGAGCAGTACTTC	CASSQQGAYEQYF
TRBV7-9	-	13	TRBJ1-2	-	TGTGCCAGCCCAAGGGTAGAGGGCTATGGCTACACCTTC	CASPRVEGYGYTF
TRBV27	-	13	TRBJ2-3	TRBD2	TGTGCCAGCAGGCGGGGGTTCACAGATACGCAGTATTTT	CASRRGFTDTQYF